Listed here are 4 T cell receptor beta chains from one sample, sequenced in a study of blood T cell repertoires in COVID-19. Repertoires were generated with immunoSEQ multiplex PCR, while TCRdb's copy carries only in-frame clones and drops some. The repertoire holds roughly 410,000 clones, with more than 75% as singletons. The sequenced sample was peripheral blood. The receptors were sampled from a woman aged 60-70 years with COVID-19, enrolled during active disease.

In DNA, the CDR3 is TGTGCCAGTAAGGGGACGGGGGGTGGCACCGGGGAGCTGTTTTTT. This gives the protein CASKGTGGGTGELFF. The chain carries TRBV19 and TRBJ2-2, with TRBD2 matching over 7 bases. The J segment lost 4 bases and the V segment lost 7 bases, leaving 9 bases of the junction unmatched. The CDR3 has 15 residues. The germline V gene has CDR1 LNHDA and CDR2 SQIVND (reference sequence).

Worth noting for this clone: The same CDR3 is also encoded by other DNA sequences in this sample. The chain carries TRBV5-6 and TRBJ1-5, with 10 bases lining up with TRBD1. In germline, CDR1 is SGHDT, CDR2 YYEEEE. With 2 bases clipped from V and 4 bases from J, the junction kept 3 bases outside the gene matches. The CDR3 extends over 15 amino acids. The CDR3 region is CASSLRTGGNQPQHF. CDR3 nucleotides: TGTGCCAGCAGCTTAAGGACAGGGGGGAATCAGCCCCAGCATTTT.

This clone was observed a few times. In nucleotides, the CDR3 is TGCAGTGCTAGTAACAGCCGAAATCAGCCCCAGCATTTT. Translated, it gives CSASNSRNQPQHF. The rearrangement uses TRBV20-1 and TRBJ1-5, with D uncertain. Germline V gene sequence: CDR1 DFQATT, CDR2 SNEGSKA (reference sequence). Trimming took 3 bases from V and 4 from J, leaving 10 bases between them. There are 13 residues in the CDR3.

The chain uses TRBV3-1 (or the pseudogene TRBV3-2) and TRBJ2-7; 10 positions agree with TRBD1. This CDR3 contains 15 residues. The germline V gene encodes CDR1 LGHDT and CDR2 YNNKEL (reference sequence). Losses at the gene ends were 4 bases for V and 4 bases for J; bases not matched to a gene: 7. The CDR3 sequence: CASSLPGQGQYEQYF. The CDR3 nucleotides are TGTGCCAGCAGCCTTCCGGGACAGGGGCAATACGAGCAGTACTTC.